This section outlines one T cell receptor beta chain sequence together with its context. Its antigen is not yet known. Base qualities are missing; no much larger clone stands one base away. In total, roughly 670 healthy bone marrow donors made up the cohort. All cohort members were sampled while nominally healthy, although unrecorded immune exposures were likely present. The donor tested CMV seronegative and was one of the 352 seronegative cohort members. Every donor gave a peripheral blood sample, and the peripheral blood mononuclear cells from that sample were used for TCR beta sequencing. The Qiagen DNeasy Blood Extraction Kit was used to extract genomic DNA from the blood cell samples. Library generation was performed with the immunoSEQ multiplex PCR assay. A mixture of 60 forward primers for TCR Vbeta segments and 13 reverse primers for TCR Jbeta segments was used in the multiplex PCR. The CDR3 region of rearranged TCR beta genes was amplified from genomic DNA with a multiplex PCR assay. Amplified TCR beta libraries were sequenced as 87-base-pair reads on the Illumina HiSeq System. For the original study's pipeline: In a later analysis, tens of millions of unique TCR beta chains were counted across the 650 to 700 repertoires, and around 10 million of these chains were shared by at least two donors. Raw reads were error-corrected and collapsed into unique sequences by a nearest-neighbor algorithm in which closely related sequences were merged to remove PCR and sequencing errors. V, D and J gene segments were assigned by aligning CDR3 sequences to IMGT reference sequences. For a sequence to be retained, a match of at least six nucleotides was required to both a V gene segment and a J gene segment. A rearrangement counted as productive if the CDR3 had no stop codons and remained in frame with V and J, and every other rearrangement counted as non-productive. CDR3 was defined by IMGT convention, running from the second conserved V-encoded cysteine to the conserved J-encoded phenylalanine. Sequences without an unambiguous match to a single V gene segment were excluded from the earlier analysis of 500 to 700 of the donors. An earlier analysis of a few hundred of the donors called V segments functional above 56.7% productive rearrangements and segregating when the between-donor standard deviation exceeded 5%. A statistical classification framework was developed to diagnose cytomegalovirus status using the catalog of TCR beta chain sequences. A later analysis assigned V and J genes by comparing TCR nucleotide sequences with IMGT/GENE-DB human TR gene sequences. A later analysis assigned CDR3 sequences and most-parsimonious VDJ recombination scenarios with the TCRdist pipeline. A later analysis defined each TCR beta chain by its CDR3 amino acid sequence plus V-gene family, and excluded reads lacking a unique V-gene family. A later analysis removed roughly 590 highly shared, low-generation-probability nucleotide sequences to deal with suspected cross-contamination and a sequencing artifact. For each public chain, a later analysis derived a clonal expansion index from normalized ranks of inferred template counts within each repertoire. In a later analysis, generation probabilities were computed with a VDJ recombination model fitted to out-of-frame rearrangements, and the resulting probabilities were checked against IGoR. In a later analysis, hypergeometric tests were used to score TCR-TCR, TCR-HLA and TCR-CMV co-occurrence, with a repertoire-size bias correction applied to TCR pairs. To estimate false discovery rates, a later analysis permuted the HLA or CMV assignments 20 times. In a later analysis, co-occurring TCRs were grouped with DBSCAN, and TCRdist sequence similarity was added when clustering was performed within HLA-allele-positive subsets. For co-occurrence clustering, repertoires with fewer than 30,000 or more than 120,000 public chains were excluded, along with four or five repertoires with anomalous nucleotide sharing. In TCRdb, the immuneACCESS table is reduced to in-frame sequences with V and J assigned. These tables do not hold every clone; where another copy was compared, an unresolved V gene accounts for under half, and the others remain unexplained. That table gives V, J and clone size, and the DNA gave D and trimming. The sample table contains about 70,000 clones; only one count was recorded for 62% of them. The ten biggest clones cover around 2.8% of the sample.

This specimen belongs to a study of cytomegalovirus exposure and HLA in healthy donors (dated by TCRdb to 2015 to 2018). Background on the whole study: An earlier analysis of around 600 of the donors reported approximately 270 Gb of sequence data and 117 million unique TCR beta sequences from roughly 180 million T cells. An early release covering roughly 600 HLA-typed donors comprised roughly 300 gigabases of sequencing data and tens of millions of unique TCR sequences. The genetic ancestry cluster associated with self-reported Caucasian donors included over 65% of the 300 to 400 genotyped donors. The study aimed to test whether cataloging public T cell receptors could reveal signatures of past pathogen exposure. Using immunosequencing, the study profiled T cell repertoires from 550 to 750 subjects and related those repertoires to cytomegalovirus serostatus. Along with the roughly 700-subject first cohort, a separate validation cohort of over a hundred different subjects was used. To predict cytomegalovirus infection status, the study brought together high-throughput TCR immunosequencing, statistical association of individual TCRs with disease status, and machine learning. A later analysis re-analyzed previously published TCR beta repertoires from 500 to 700 donors and added high-resolution HLA genotyping to study TCR occurrence patterns. The later analysis used no new phenotypic data to find candidate immune exposures, relying instead on TCR beta sequences and their occurrence across donors. To decide whether each TCR beta V gene segment behaved as functional or pseudogenic, an earlier analysis of approximately 620 of the donors relied on high-throughput TCR beta sequencing. Donor age, sex, ethnicity and CMV serostatus were collected together with the repertoire data. A later genetic analysis used genome-wide SNP genotypes for about three fifths of the roughly 700 donors, treating that subset as a discovery cohort. All discovery cohort repertoires had been generated on a single sequencing platform. HLA typing included class I and class II loci at four-digit resolution. The number of donors typed differed by locus, with about 629-630 for A, B, C, DRB1 and DQB1, around 500 for DQA1, 606 for DPA1, and over 400 for DPB1. Because of strong linkage in the cohort, four or five DR-DQ haplotypes were treated as single units for association and clustering. Across some 400 genotyped donors of the cohort, an average of approximately 240,000 unique TCR beta nucleotide sequences per donor were sequenced, and approximately 19% of those sequences were non-productive. What the authors observed across the whole study: In both the original and validation cohorts, the classifier was reported to diagnose cytomegalovirus status with high specificity and sensitivity. A further reported finding was that TCR beta sequences accurately predicted the HLA-A and HLA-B alleles for most subjects in the first cohort. A later analysis associated about 17,000 TCR beta sequences with specific HLA alleles at a false discovery rate of 0.05. Strong co-occurrence of HLA alleles, especially DR and DQ, made assigning TCR associations to individual alleles difficult. Across donors, most TCR sequences were observed very rarely, whereas some public TCRs were present in many individuals. Most CMV-associated TCR beta chains appeared to be HLA-restricted in a later analysis, and the HLA associations seemed to be driven largely by CMV exposure. Immune exposure information for the cohort was limited to CMV serostatus. A total of roughly 160 TCR beta chains were listed by the study as associated with cytomegalovirus. Linkage disequilibrium might explain the correlated functional status among segregating V segments, but an unknown experimental factor could not be ruled out. Because HLA typing was unavailable for some donors at each locus, only the typed subset was used in association tests. According to a later analysis, parvovirus B19, influenza, CMV and Epstein-Barr virus appeared linked to several top co-occurrence clusters. According to a later genetic analysis, donors in an Asian-associated ancestry cluster had fewer N-insertions in productive TCRs than the approximately 630-donor mean. A cluster of highly shared sequence variants was judged likely to represent a technical artifact of the sequencing pipeline. Fewer than 20 rarely observed V segments, including chromosome 9 orphons, were excluded from the earlier analysis of a few hundred of the donors because counts were too low. The 87-base-pair reads could not distinguish some IMGT-functional V segments, including TRBV6-2 and TRBV6-3, so those segments were excluded. In vitro tests confirmed that three of the cytomegalovirus-associated TCR beta chains recognize cytomegalovirus antigens. The cohort was sequenced for TCR beta chains only, and without alpha or paired-chain data the features that could be detected were limited. Presence/absence analyses assumed roughly uniform sequencing depth across donors, an assumption that may not hold. In an earlier analysis of 587 of the donors, most TCR beta V segments appeared in productive rearrangements about 87% or about 30% of the time, broadly matching IMGT annotations. Compared with equally common non-associated chains, HLA-associated TCR beta chains in a later analysis were more clonally expanded and had lower generation probabilities. An association between a missense DCLRE1C variant and V-gene and J-gene trimming of TCR beta chains was found in a later genetic analysis and replicated in an independent cohort. A later analysis found that TCR association rates varied across HLA loci, with DRB1 alleles showing the most associated TCRs and HLA-C alleles the fewest. According to the authors, the approach could potentially be generalized to other disease states and immunological phenotypes.

The CDR3 measures 15 amino acids from cysteine to phenylalanine. The DNA shown is the 45-base CDR3, in frame from base 1. The germline V gene sets CDR1 to MNHEY and CDR2 to SVGAGI. Trimming accounts for 7 bases at V and 4 bases at J, while the number of junction bases matched to no gene is 9. This sequence originates from a man aged 30 to 45 in good health and CMV-seronegative. The chain employs TRBV6-5 and TRBJ2-1; 8 of the junction bases match TRBD2. The sequenced sample consisted of PBMCs. CDR3 loop: CASTAPLAGYNEQFF. The bases read TGTGCCAGCACCGCCCCGTTAGCGGGGTACAATGAGCAGTTCTTC.